This is a list of T cell receptor beta chains from one sample in a study of chemoradiotherapy in HPV16-positive cancers. Some clones are missing from TCRdb's copy, which holds only in-frame ones; the method was immunoSEQ multiplex PCR. The sample has fewer than 9,500 clones; about 88% are singletons. The sample consisted of tumor tissue, taken from a patient who underwent chemoradiotherapy. All receptors derive from a human donor with HPV-associated anogenital cancer. Both conserved end residues are part of each CDR3. The order of the fields is clone size, J gene, V gene, D gene, CDR3 DNA, CDR3 protein. D genes are given only for firm matches. Only some rows state a clone size, as once, few, many or a class for expanded clones.

>once|TRBJ1-5|TRBV12-5|.
TGTGCTAGTGGTTTGGCCGGGGTCGGTCAGCCCCAGCATTTT
CASGLAGVGQPQHF
>.|TRBJ2-2|TRBV19|.
TGTGCCAGTAGAACGGGTGAGACCACCGGGGAGCTGTTTTTT
CASRTGETTGELFF
>once|TRBJ2-2|TRBV19|TRBD1
TGTGCCAGTACATGGACAGGGAACACCGGGGAGCTGTTTTTT
CASTWTGNTGELFF
>.|TRBJ2-1|TRBV5-4|.
TGTGCCAGCAGCTTGGCGGGGGCGGCCTCCTACAATGAGCAGTTCTTC
CASSLAGAASYNEQFF
>.|TRBJ2-4|TRBV7-2|.
TGTGCCAGCAGCCGGACCCCGGTGGCAACCAAAAACATTCAGTACTTC
CASSRTPVATKNIQYF
>.|TRBJ2-5|TRBV21-1|.
TGTGCCAGCACCGGGGGGATAGCGGGAATTGGGGGTGGGGAGACCCAGTACTTC
CASTGGIAGIGGGETQYF
>.|TRBJ2-5|TRBV11-2|TRBD1
TGTGCCAGCAGCTTTACAGGGGAAGAGACCCAGTACTTC
CASSFTGEETQYF
>few|TRBJ2-3|TRBV5-5|TRBD2
TGTGCCAGCAGCTTGGGGGTAGCGGGGGTCACAGATACGCAGTATTTT
CASSLGVAGVTDTQYF
>once|TRBJ2-7|TRBV7-2|.
TGTGCCAGCAGCCTCATCGGGGGTAGTGGCGAGCAGTACTTC
CASSLIGGSGEQYF
>.|TRBJ2-3|TRBV6-4|TRBD2
TGTGCCAGCAGTGAAGGGACTAGCGGGAGCATGGCAGATACGCAGTATTTT
CASSEGTSGSMADTQYF
>.|TRBJ2-1|TRBV29-1|TRBD2
TGCAGCGTTGAATTGGTGGGAGGGCCATCCCGGGGCGGTGAGCAGTTCTTC
CSVELVGGPSRGGEQFF
>.|TRBJ1-1|TRBV5-1|.
TGCGCCAGCAGCTTGATGGGGAACACTGAAGCTTTCTTT
CASSLMGNTEAFF
>.|TRBJ2-5|TRBV5-4|TRBD1
TGTGCCAGCAGCGAGAGGACAGGGGGGGAGACCCAGTACTTC
CASSERTGGETQYF
>.|TRBJ1-2|TRBV19|TRBD1
TGTGCCACCAGTACCCTGGGACAGACCTTTGACTACACCTTC
CATSTLGQTFDYTF
>.|TRBJ1-2|TRBV5-4|.
TGTGCCAGCAGCTTGTCGGCCGGGAGTAACTATGGCTACACCTTC
CASSLSAGSNYGYTF
>.|TRBJ1-6|TRBV15|TRBD1
TGTGCCACCAGCAGGAATCGGGACAGGGATAATTCACCCCTCCACTTT
CATSRNRDRDNSPLHF
>.|TRBJ2-5|TRBV9|TRBD2
TGTGCCAGCAGCCCAACTAGCGGGAGGGTTGCGGAGACCCAGTACTTC
CASSPTSGRVAETQYF
>.|TRBJ1-1|TRBV5-4|.
TGTGCCAGCAGAGCCGGATGGATGAACACTGAAGCTTTCTTT
CASRAGWMNTEAFF
>.|TRBJ2-6|TRBV5-4|.
TGTGCCAGCAGCTTGCTTCGGGCGCGTGGGGCCAACGTCCTGACTTTC
CASSLLRARGANVLTF
>.|TRBJ1-2|TRBV18|TRBD1
TGTGCCAGCTCACCCGACAGGGGGCATGTCGGTGGCTACACCTTC
CASSPDRGHVGGYTF
>.|TRBJ2-5|TRBV11-2|.
TGTGCCAGCAGCTTAGTAACAGGCGGGGAGACCCAGTACTTC
CASSLVTGGETQYF
>few|TRBJ1-6|TRBV28|.
TGTGCCAGCAGTCCACAGGTACTCTATAATTCACCCCTCCACTTT
CASSPQVLYNSPLHF
>.|TRBJ1-5|TRBV27|.
TGTGCCAGCAGTAAGGAAGGACTACAGGGCAGTCAGCCCCAGCATTTT
CASSKEGLQGSQPQHF
>few|TRBJ2-3|TRBV6-4|.
TGTGCCAGCAGTTACGAAGCAACAGATACGCAGTATTTT
CASSYEATDTQYF
>once|TRBJ2-2|TRBV19|.
TGTGCCAGTAGTGTCGGAGTCGCACCCGGGGAGCTGTTTTTT
CASSVGVAPGELFF
>.|TRBJ1-1|TRBV9|.
TGTGCCAGCAGCGTAAAAACAGGGACTGAAGCTTTCTTT
CASSVKTGTEAFF
>.|TRBJ1-1|TRBV7-2|.
TGTGCCAGCAGCTTTCCGGGAAGAGAAGCTTTCTTT
CASSFPGREAFF
>once|TRBJ2-2|TRBV29-1|.
TGCAGCGCCAAGGGGGACCCCGGGGAGCTGTTTTTT
CSAKGDPGELFF
>.|TRBJ1-2|TRBV5-1|.
TGCGCCAGCAGCTTGGATGGCGGCTATGGCTACACCTTC
CASSLDGGYGYTF
>.|TRBJ1-2|TRBV5-1|TRBD1
TGCGCCAGCAGCTTAGAATACTACGGACAGGGGATGTCCCCTAGGGGCTACACCTTC
CASSLEYYGQGMSPRGYTF
>.|TRBJ2-3|TRBV7-9|.
TGTGCCAGCAGCTCGGGACTCTCGACAGATACGCAGTATTTT
CASSSGLSTDTQYF
>.|TRBJ2-1|TRBV7-9|TRBD1
TGTGCCAGCAGCTTAGGGACAGGGTTCTCCTACAATGAGCAGTTCTTC
CASSLGTGFSYNEQFF
>.|TRBJ2-1|TRBV1|.
TGCACCAGCAGCCAAGATGAAGGGGGCTGGGAGCAGTTCTTC
CTSSQDEGGWEQFF
>.|TRBJ2-5|TRBV28|.
TGTGCCAGCAGTTTCAGTCCAGAGGGAACCCAGTACTTC
CASSFSPEGTQYF
>few|TRBJ2-5|TRBV7-8|TRBD1
TGTGCCAGCAGCGGAGACAGGGGGGAGACCCAGTACTTC
CASSGDRGETQYF
>once|TRBJ1-1|TRBV10-3|.
TGTGCCATCAGTGAAGAGGGGCCCAAGGACACTGAAGCTTTCTTT
CAISEEGPKDTEAFF
>.|TRBJ2-7|TRBV10-3|TRBD1
TGTGCCATCAAGGTCGGACAGGGGCCCTACGAGCAGTACTTC
CAIKVGQGPYEQYF
>.|TRBJ1-2|TRBV5-5|TRBD1
TGTGCCAGCAGCACGGGACAGGGGGCGTATGGCTACACCTTC
CASSTGQGAYGYTF
>.|TRBJ2-5|TRBV25-1|TRBD1
TGTGCCAGCAGCACGGGACAGACTCAAGAGACCCAGTACTTC
CASSTGQTQETQYF
>.|TRBJ2-5|TRBV6-1|TRBD1
TGTGCCAGCAGTGAAGCAGGGGGACAGGGGGCGGTTGAGACCCAGTACTTC
CASSEAGGQGAVETQYF
>.|TRBJ1-4|TRBV6-1|.
TGTGCCAGCAGTGAAGCCGAGTATGAAAAACTGTTTTTT
CASSEAEYEKLFF
>.|TRBJ2-3|TRBV5-4|TRBD2
TGTGCCAGCAGCTTGTTAGCGGGGGTTTTATCGGGTAGCACAGATACGCAGTATTTT
CASSLLAGVLSGSTDTQYF
>.|TRBJ2-5|TRBV30|.
TGTGCCTCCGTTCCCATTGGGGGCCAGTACTTC
CASVPIGGQYF
>.|TRBJ2-7|TRBV6-1|.
TGTGCCGGGAGATCGGCGGGGTCCTACGAGCAGTACTTC
CAGRSAGSYEQYF
>.|TRBJ2-1|TRBV30|.
TGTGCCTGGATTAGGGTGGGCAATGAGCAGTTCTTC
CAWIRVGNEQFF
>.|TRBJ2-1|TRBV30|.
TGTGCCTGGTCACCCAATCACAATGAGCAGTTCTTC
CAWSPNHNEQFF
>once|TRBJ2-3|TRBV10-1|TRBD2
TGCGCCAGCAGTGGTTCAGCGGGGGGCCCCACTAGCACAGATACGCAGTATTTT
CASSGSAGGPTSTDTQYF